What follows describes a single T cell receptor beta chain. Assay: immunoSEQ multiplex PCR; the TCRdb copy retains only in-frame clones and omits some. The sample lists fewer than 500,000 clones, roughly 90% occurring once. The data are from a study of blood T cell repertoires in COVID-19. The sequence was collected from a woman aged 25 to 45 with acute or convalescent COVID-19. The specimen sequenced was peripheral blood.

The CDR3 DNA is TGTGCCAGCAAAGCGGAGGGCAATCAGCCCCAGCATTTT. It encodes CASKAEGNQPQHF. The chain uses TRBV2 and TRBJ1-5, with D unclear. Germline CDR1 SNHLY, CDR2 FYNNEI. The CDR3 contains 13 residues. Trimming took 7 bases from V and 2 from J, leaving 9 bases between them.